This is a list of T cell receptor beta chains from one sample in a study of CD8 T cells in ankylosing spondylitis. MiXCR, run by TCRdb on the 5' RACE reads, gives a single entry per CDR3 protein. The table includes under 200,000 distinct CDR3 sequences, approximately 10% detected once. Sequencing was carried out using blood, either unsorted or a sorted T cell fraction (not recorded which). Receptor source: a male donor with ankylosing spondylitis or in good health (not recorded which). Both conserved end residues are part of each CDR3. The D gene is left open where the match is weak. Expanded clones are given a class, and other clones once, few, many or no size at all.

v_call	d_call	clone_size	j_call	cdr3_aa	cdr3_nt
TRBV7-9	NA	NA	TRBJ1-1	CASSYVRGALNTEAFF	TGTGCCAGCAGCTACGTACGAGGGGCGTTGAACACTGAAGCTTTCTTT
TRBV5-1	NA	many	TRBJ2-7	CASSLVFGYEQYF	TGCGCCAGCAGCTTGGTTTTCGGGTACGAGCAGTACTTC
TRBV27	TRBD1	few	TRBJ2-1	CARSNRGAGQFF	TGTGCCAGGAGTAACAGGGGTGCGGGGCAGTTCTTC
TRBV12-3/TRBV12-4	TRBD1	few	TRBJ1-3	CASSGDRGFAGNTIYF	TGTGCCAGCAGCGGGGACAGGGGATTCGCTGGAAACACCATATATTTT
TRBV11-2	TRBD2	NA	TRBJ2-3	CASSLRLAGGLRTDTQYF	TGTGCCAGCAGCCTCCGACTAGCGGGGGGGTTACGCACAGATACGCAGTATTTT
TRBV5-1	NA	few	TRBJ2-1	CASSLGGADEQFF	TGCGCCAGCAGCTTGGGGGGGGCGGACGAGCAGTTCTTC
TRBV5-1	NA	many	TRBJ2-6	CASSPGLLSGANVLTF	TGCGCCAGCAGCCCCGGTTTGCTCTCTGGGGCCAACGTCCTGACTTTC
TRBV3-1	NA	NA	TRBJ2-3	CASSQDGRALTDTQYF	TGTGCCAGCAGCCAAGATGGCCGGGCGCTCACAGATACGCAGTATTTT
TRBV14	NA	many	TRBJ2-1	CASSRDRSSYNEQFF	TGTGCCAGCAGTAGGGACCGGAGCTCCTACAATGAGCAGTTCTTC
TRBV6-1	TRBD2	NA	TRBJ2-2	CASSDAGRTNTGELFF	TGTGCCAGCAGTGATGCCGGGAGGACGAACACCGGGGAGCTGTTTTTT
TRBV7-2	NA	few	TRBJ2-3	CASSLSGGTRTDTQYF	TGTGCCAGCAGCTTAAGTGGCGGGACAAGGACAGATACGCAGTATTTT
TRBV6-1	TRBD1	many	TRBJ2-5	CASSRRDRGQETQYF	TGTGCCAGCAGTCGCCGGGACAGGGGTCAAGAGACCCAGTACTTC
TRBV5-6	TRBD2	NA	TRBJ2-7	CASSFLAAGDQYF	TGTGCCAGCAGCTTCCTAGCCGCGGGAGACCAGTACTTC
TRBV7-2	NA	few	TRBJ1-6	CASSSSTGWNSPLHF	TGTGCCAGCAGCTCAAGTACAGGGTGGAATTCACCCCTCCACTTT
TRBV18	TRBD2	NA	TRBJ2-2	CASSPLPLAGGTGELFF	TGTGCCAGCTCACCACTCCCGCTAGCGGGAGGCACCGGGGAGCTGTTTTTT
TRBV29-1	TRBD1	many	TRBJ1-2	CSGYLSRQGFGSDGYTF	TGCAGCGGATACCTTTCGAGACAGGGTTTTGGATCGGATGGCTACACCTTC
TRBV19	NA	few	TRBJ2-3	CASSTLGVSTDTQYF	TGTGCCAGTTCCACTCTCGGCGTCAGCACAGATACGCAGTATTTT